This is a list of T cell receptor beta chains from one sample in a study of OX40 agonist ivuxolimab in advanced cancers. Data came from immunoSEQ multiplex PCR; TCRdb stores just in-frame clones and leaves some out. The repertoire holds about 50,000 clones, 60% to 80% seen once, with 3.9% in the top ten. The sample in question was CD4+ or CD8+ T cells sorted from blood, obtained in a trial of the OX40 agonist ivuxolimab. The receptors here all came from an adult with an advanced solid tumor such as melanoma, head and neck, liver or kidney cancer. Both conserved end residues are part of each CDR3. D genes are given only for firm matches. Expanded clones get a size class; other rows say once, few or many, or leave the size out.

cdr3_nt	cdr3_aa	d_call	j_call	v_call	clone_size
TGCAGCGTTGAAGAAACTAGCGTGGGTACGCAGTATTTT	CSVEETSVGTQYF	TRBD2	TRBJ2-3	TRBV29-1	-
TGTGCCAGCAGCGTCAGTTGCGAGCAGTACTTC	CASSVSCEQYF	-	TRBJ2-7	TRBV9	-
TGTGCCAGCATTCCAGGACTAGCGGGAGGCACAGATACGCAGTATTTT	CASIPGLAGGTDTQYF	TRBD2	TRBJ2-3	TRBV2	-
TGCAGTGCCCAAGACGGCTACGAGCAGTACTTC	CSAQDGYEQYF	-	TRBJ2-7	TRBV20-1	-
TGTGCCAGTAAAGGCAGGCTTAATGAAAAACTGTTTTTT	CASKGRLNEKLFF	-	TRBJ1-4	TRBV19	once
TGTGCCAGCAGCCGCGACTATGGCTACACCTTC	CASSRDYGYTF	-	TRBJ1-2	TRBV5-6	-
TGTGCCAGCAGTGGGACAGTTTTCTCTGGGGCCAACGTCCTGACTTTC	CASSGTVFSGANVLTF	-	TRBJ2-6	TRBV25-1	-
TGTGCCAGCAGCTTAAAGGCGGGGACCGGGAGGTATAATGAGCAGTTCTTC	CASSLKAGTGRYNEQFF	TRBD2	TRBJ2-1	TRBV7-3	-
TGTGCCAGCAGTTACTCGCCAGGTCGGCCCGAGCAGTACTTC	CASSYSPGRPEQYF	-	TRBJ2-7	TRBV6-5	-
TGTGCCAGCAGCCTAAACGACGGGCCGAATGAGCAGTTCTTC	CASSLNDGPNEQFF	-	TRBJ2-1	TRBV7-9	-
TGTGCCAGCAGCTTGGCCGGGACAGTCGCCTCTGGAAACACCATATATTTT	CASSLAGTVASGNTIYF	TRBD1	TRBJ1-3	TRBV5-6	-
TGCGCCAGCAGCCAGGTGGGGGGGTTCAACACTGAAGCTTTCTTT	CASSQVGGFNTEAFF	-	TRBJ1-1	TRBV5-1	-
TGTGCCAGCACCTGGGACAGCCAGGGGACCCAGTACTTC	CASTWDSQGTQYF	TRBD1	TRBJ2-5	TRBV2	-
TGCGCCAGCAGTCAACCCCCCGACAGGGCGGGTGGCTACACCTTC	CASSQPPDRAGGYTF	TRBD1	TRBJ1-2	TRBV4-1	-
TGTGCCAGCAGCGGGACCCGGGCTCTCGAGCAGTACTTC	CASSGTRALEQYF	-	TRBJ2-7	TRBV9	-
TGTGCCAGCAGTGAAGCGGTTAGGGGCTCCTACAATGAGCAGTTCTTC	CASSEAVRGSYNEQFF	-	TRBJ2-1	TRBV6-1	few
TGTGCCAGCAGCTTCCTGACTAGCGGGTCTAAGGGAGATACGCAGTATTTT	CASSFLTSGSKGDTQYF	TRBD2	TRBJ2-3	TRBV7-8	-
TGTGCCAGCAGCCGGACTAGCGGGGGCCCCCTTGGGCCCGGGGAGCTGTTTTTT	CASSRTSGGPLGPGELFF	TRBD2	TRBJ2-2	TRBV7-9	-
TGCGCCAGCAGCCAAGGGGTTGGGGCGGGAGAAGAAGAGACCCAGTACTTC	CASSQGVGAGEEETQYF	TRBD2	TRBJ2-5	TRBV4-1	-
TGTGCCAGCAGTCCAGGAGGAAGGAACAATGAGCAGTTCTTC	CASSPGGRNNEQFF	-	TRBJ2-1	TRBV28	-
TGCAGCGCCTGGGAGGTCGGTAACGAAAAACTGTTTTTT	CSAWEVGNEKLFF	-	TRBJ1-4	TRBV29-1	-
TGCGCCAGCAGCCAATGGACAGGAACGCAACCACCCCTCCACTTT	CASSQWTGTQPPLHF	TRBD1	TRBJ1-6	TRBV4-3	few
TGCGCCAGCAGCCGGTTACAGGGGGTGAGTTACGAGCAGTACTTC	CASSRLQGVSYEQYF	TRBD1	TRBJ2-7	TRBV5-1	few
TGTGCCAGCAGCTCCGGGGGAGGCAGGGCGCCCCTAGAGACCCAGTACTTC	CASSSGGGRAPLETQYF	-	TRBJ2-5	TRBV5-4	-
TGTGCCAGCAGCTTAGCCGGGACAGGGGGTTCCGGAAAACTGTTTTTT	CASSLAGTGGSGKLFF	TRBD1	TRBJ1-4	TRBV7-2	-
TGTGCCAGCAGCGTCAGCCCCGGTCGGACTGAAGCTTTCTTT	CASSVSPGRTEAFF	-	TRBJ1-1	TRBV9	-
TGTGCCAGCAGCGTAGACCATAGCGGGAGCGGCGAGCAGTACTTC	CASSVDHSGSGEQYF	TRBD2	TRBJ2-7	TRBV9	-
TGTGCCAGCAGCTTCGCCGGGACAGGGACATACAATGAGCAGTTCTTC	CASSFAGTGTYNEQFF	TRBD1	TRBJ2-1	TRBV7-2	-
TGTGCCAGCACCACCCAAATGCCTCGGGCCAACGAGCAGTACTTC	CASTTQMPRANEQYF	-	TRBJ2-7	TRBV5-3	once
TGCGCCAGCAGCGCTACTAGCGGGGCAAGGGGAGACGAGCAGTACTTC	CASSATSGARGDEQYF	TRBD2	TRBJ2-7	TRBV10-1	once
TGTGCCAGCAGCTTGGGGGGACGGGGCACAGATACGCAGTATTTT	CASSLGGRGTDTQYF	-	TRBJ2-3	TRBV11-3	-
TGTGCCAGCAGCTTAAACTTTCTCTACGAGCAGTACTTC	CASSLNFLYEQYF	-	TRBJ2-7	TRBV11-1	few
TGTGCCAGCTCACTTACGGCTTCGAATGAAAAACTGTTTTTT	CASSLTASNEKLFF	-	TRBJ1-4	TRBV18	-
TGTGCCAGCAGCCCCCGGGTTGGGGATGGAGAGACCCAGTACTTC	CASSPRVGDGETQYF	-	TRBJ2-5	TRBV11-3	-
TGTGCCAGCAGCTTAGTTTTACAGTCTAATGAAAAACTGTTTTTT	CASSLVLQSNEKLFF	-	TRBJ1-4	TRBV7-9	-
TGTGCCAGCAGCTTAGCCGGACTAGCAGGCTTCAGCTCCTACAATGAGCAGTTCTTC	CASSLAGLAGFSSYNEQFF	TRBD2	TRBJ2-1	TRBV7-6	-
TGCAGCGTTAACGGAGCCTACAATGAGCAGTTCTTC	CSVNGAYNEQFF	-	TRBJ2-1	TRBV29-1	-
TGTGCCAGCAGCTTATGGGCCACAGATACGCAGTATTTT	CASSLWATDTQYF	-	TRBJ2-3	TRBV7-9	-
TGTGCCAGCAGTTTCAGACAGGGCGAATCACCCCTCCACTTT	CASSFRQGESPLHF	TRBD1	TRBJ1-6	TRBV6-6	few
TGTGCCAGCAGCTCCGGACGGAATAATTCACCCCTCCACTTT	CASSSGRNNSPLHF	-	TRBJ1-6	TRBV7-9	-